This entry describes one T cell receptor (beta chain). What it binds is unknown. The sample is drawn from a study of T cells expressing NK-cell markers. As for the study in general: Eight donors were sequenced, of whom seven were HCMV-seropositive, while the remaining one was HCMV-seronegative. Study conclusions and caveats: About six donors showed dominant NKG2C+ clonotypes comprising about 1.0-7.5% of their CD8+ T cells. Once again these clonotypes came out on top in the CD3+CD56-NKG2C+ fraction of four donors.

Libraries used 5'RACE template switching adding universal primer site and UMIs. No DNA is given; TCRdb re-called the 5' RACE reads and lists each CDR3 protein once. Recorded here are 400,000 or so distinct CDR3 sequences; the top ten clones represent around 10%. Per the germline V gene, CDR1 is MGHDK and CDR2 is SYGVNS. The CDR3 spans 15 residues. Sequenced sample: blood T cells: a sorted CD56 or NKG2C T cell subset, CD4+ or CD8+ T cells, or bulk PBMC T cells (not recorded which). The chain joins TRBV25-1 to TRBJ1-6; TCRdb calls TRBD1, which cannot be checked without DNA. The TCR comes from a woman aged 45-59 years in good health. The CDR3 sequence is CASSLGRTANSPLHF.